These T cell receptor beta chains were read from a single sample in a study of OX40 agonist ivuxolimab in advanced cancers. The protocol was immunoSEQ multiplex PCR, while the TCRdb copy is restricted to in-frame clones and leaves out a portion. The sample shows 75,000 to 100,000 clones, roughly nine tenths of them seen only once. The sequences come from CD4+ or CD8+ T cells sorted from blood, collected in a trial of the OX40 agonist ivuxolimab. The receptors derive from an adult with an advanced solid tumor such as melanoma, head and neck, liver or kidney cancer. CDR3s leave out the opening cysteine and the closing phenylalanine or tryptophan.

j_call v_call cdr3_aa
TRBJ1-1 TRBV7-2 ASSPHIEGTEAF
TRBJ2-7 TRBV28 ASSPQGANSYEQY
TRBJ1-2 TRBV6-5 ASTISQGNGYT
TRBJ2-2 TRBV7-2 ASSPDRFYGELF
TRBJ2-5 TRBV28 ASSLGWSRPQY
TRBJ2-1 TRBV6-1 ASTLQNSYNEQF
TRBJ2-1 TRBV28 ASSLGGGHEQF
TRBJ2-1 TRBV4-2 ASSQEGASLPREQF
TRBJ1-2 TRBV28 ASSFPGQGIYGYT
TRBJ2-7 TRBV4-3 ASSQARDAYEQY
TRBJ2-1 TRBV2 ASSELAPSSYNEQF
TRBJ1-1 TRBV6-6 ASSYRAVNTEAF
TRBJ1-5 TRBV28 ASSTTGTGSQPQH
TRBJ2-2 TRBV27 ASKNPGLLMGGELF
TRBJ2-3 TRBV28 ASSLSATSTDTQY
TRBJ2-6 TRBV18 ASSLVEGANVLT
TRBJ2-5 TRBV19 ASRQGQQETQY
TRBJ1-5 TRBV28 ASSRVGGLSNQPQH
TRBJ1-6 TRBV28 ASSLWSGAPLGSPLH
NA TRBV18 ASSPLLAGAGQASVEQY